This is a list of T cell receptor beta chains from one sample in a study of OX40 agonist ivuxolimab in advanced cancers. Sequencing was performed with immunoSEQ multiplex PCR; in TCRdb, only in-frame clones are kept and a portion is missing. The data contain some 82,000 clones, 91% of them singletons. The sequencing used CD4+ or CD8+ T cells sorted from blood, collected in a trial of the OX40 agonist ivuxolimab. These receptors all come from an adult with an advanced solid tumor such as melanoma, head and neck, liver or kidney cancer. The CDR3 runs from the conserved cysteine through the conserved F or W. D genes are given only for firm matches. Size is omitted from some rows. Given values are once, few, many or a class for expanded clones.

v_call: TRBV28; j_call: TRBJ2-1; d_call: TRBD1; clone_size: NA; cdr3_aa: CASSLGRTGMNNEQFF; cdr3_nt: TGTGCCAGCAGTTTGGGCCGGACAGGGATGAACAATGAGCAGTTCTTC
v_call: TRBV10-3; j_call: TRBJ2-3; d_call: TRBD2; clone_size: NA; cdr3_aa: CAIRATSGRGTDTQYF; cdr3_nt: TGTGCCATCAGAGCCACTAGCGGGAGAGGAACAGATACGCAGTATTTT
v_call: TRBV4-1; j_call: TRBJ2-5; d_call: TRBD2; clone_size: NA; cdr3_aa: CASSQDPGLAGVGGETQYF; cdr3_nt: TGCGCCAGCAGCCAAGATCCGGGACTAGCAGGAGTAGGAGGAGAGACCCAGTACTTC
v_call: TRBV4-1; j_call: TRBJ1-1; d_call: TRBD1; clone_size: once; cdr3_aa: CASSLRGQGDSEAFF; cdr3_nt: TGCGCCAGCAGCCTCCGAGGACAGGGGGATTCTGAAGCTTTCTTT
v_call: TRBV15; j_call: TRBJ2-7; d_call: NA; clone_size: NA; cdr3_aa: CATSRDQGIGEQYF; cdr3_nt: TGTGCCACCAGCAGAGATCAGGGGATAGGCGAGCAGTACTTC
v_call: TRBV28; j_call: TRBJ1-2; d_call: NA; clone_size: NA; cdr3_aa: CASTLGTTNYGYTF; cdr3_nt: TGTGCCAGCACCCTTGGGACAACTAACTATGGCTACACCTTC
v_call: TRBV11-2; j_call: TRBJ1-6; d_call: NA; clone_size: NA; cdr3_aa: CASSVPRTDSPLHF; cdr3_nt: TGTGCCAGCAGCGTCCCTCGGACAGACTCACCCCTCCACTTT
v_call: TRBV30; j_call: TRBJ2-5; d_call: NA; clone_size: once; cdr3_aa: CAWRGQSRETQYF; cdr3_nt: TGTGCCTGGAGGGGACAAAGTCGAGAGACCCAGTACTTC
v_call: TRBV2; j_call: TRBJ2-7; d_call: NA; clone_size: NA; cdr3_aa: CASSYQATYEQYF; cdr3_nt: TGTGCCAGCAGTTACCAGGCTACCTACGAGCAGTACTTC
v_call: TRBV7-2; j_call: TRBJ1-2; d_call: NA; clone_size: NA; cdr3_aa: CASSLKFDGGYTF; cdr3_nt: TGTGCCAGCAGCTTAAAATTTGACGGTGGCTACACCTTC
v_call: TRBV2; j_call: TRBJ2-1; d_call: TRBD2; clone_size: NA; cdr3_aa: CASSEASGRREQFF; cdr3_nt: TGTGCCAGCAGTGAGGCTAGCGGGAGACGGGAGCAGTTCTTC
v_call: TRBV5-1; j_call: TRBJ2-1; d_call: NA; clone_size: NA; cdr3_aa: CASSFEGLGQFF; cdr3_nt: TGCGCCAGCAGCTTTGAGGGCTTGGGGCAGTTCTTC
v_call: TRBV20-1; j_call: TRBJ2-3; d_call: NA; clone_size: NA; cdr3_aa: CSASRDTQYF; cdr3_nt: TGCAGTGCTAGTAGAGATACGCAGTATTTT
v_call: TRBV5-4; j_call: TRBJ2-3; d_call: TRBD2; clone_size: NA; cdr3_aa: CASSTRAGGPTDTQYF; cdr3_nt: TGTGCCAGCAGCACACGAGCGGGAGGGCCCACAGATACGCAGTATTTT
v_call: TRBV7-2; j_call: TRBJ1-3; d_call: NA; clone_size: once; cdr3_aa: CASSSYLLAGGNTIYF; cdr3_nt: TGTGCCAGCAGCTCATATTTACTGGCAGGCGGAAACACCATATATTTT
v_call: TRBV5-5; j_call: TRBJ1-5; d_call: TRBD1; clone_size: NA; cdr3_aa: CASSLDGTGGSQPQHF; cdr3_nt: TGTGCCAGCAGCTTGGACGGGACAGGGGGGAGCCAGCCCCAGCATTTT
v_call: TRBV7-2; j_call: TRBJ2-7; d_call: NA; clone_size: NA; cdr3_aa: CASSPGLTSSYEQYF; cdr3_nt: TGTGCCAGCAGCCCGGGCCTTACCTCCTCCTACGAGCAGTACTTC
v_call: TRBV5-4; j_call: TRBJ2-1; d_call: TRBD2; clone_size: NA; cdr3_aa: CASSLGAGGLHNEQFF; cdr3_nt: TGTGCCAGCAGCTTGGGGGCGGGAGGGCTGCACAATGAGCAGTTCTTC
v_call: TRBV28; j_call: TRBJ1-4; d_call: NA; clone_size: NA; cdr3_aa: CASSSAAGSARDEKLFF; cdr3_nt: TGTGCCAGCAGTTCGGCAGCCGGGTCAGCGAGGGATGAAAAACTGTTTTTT
v_call: TRBV4-1; j_call: TRBJ2-2; d_call: TRBD2; clone_size: NA; cdr3_aa: CASSQVSLAGGPNTGELFF; cdr3_nt: TGCGCCAGCAGCCAAGTAAGTTTGGCGGGAGGGCCCAACACCGGGGAGCTGTTTTTT
v_call: TRBV5-1; j_call: TRBJ2-1; d_call: NA; clone_size: NA; cdr3_aa: CASSLATNLHNEQFF; cdr3_nt: TGCGCCAGCAGCTTGGCAACAAACCTACACAATGAGCAGTTCTTC
v_call: TRBV7-3; j_call: TRBJ2-5; d_call: NA; clone_size: NA; cdr3_aa: CASSLGSFEKSETQYF; cdr3_nt: TGTGCCAGCAGCTTAGGTTCTTTTGAGAAGTCAGAGACCCAGTACTTC
v_call: TRBV18; j_call: TRBJ1-2; d_call: NA; clone_size: NA; cdr3_aa: CASSPLSPKQGRDRGNYGYTF; cdr3_nt: TGTGCCAGCTCACCACTAAGCCCCAAACAGGGAAGGGATAGAGGAAACTATGGCTACACCTTC
v_call: TRBV5-1; j_call: TRBJ2-3; d_call: NA; clone_size: NA; cdr3_aa: CASSGLGGAGTDTQYF; cdr3_nt: TGCGCCAGCAGCGGCCTCGGTGGGGCCGGCACAGATACGCAGTATTTT
v_call: TRBV28; j_call: TRBJ1-3; d_call: NA; clone_size: NA; cdr3_aa: CASSPAGAGNTIYF; cdr3_nt: TGTGCCAGCAGCCCGGCTGGGGCCGGAAACACCATATATTTT
v_call: TRBV6-1; j_call: TRBJ2-7; d_call: NA; clone_size: once; cdr3_aa: CASSAAYEQYF; cdr3_nt: TGTGCCAGCAGTGCGGCCTACGAGCAGTACTTC
v_call: TRBV2; j_call: TRBJ2-4; d_call: TRBD1; clone_size: NA; cdr3_aa: CARQFDRGRINIQYF; cdr3_nt: TGTGCCAGACAGTTTGACAGGGGGCGAATAAACATTCAGTACTTC
v_call: TRBV7-2; j_call: TRBJ1-3; d_call: NA; clone_size: NA; cdr3_aa: CASSLHGPGVSGNTIYF; cdr3_nt: TGTGCCAGCAGCTTACATGGACCAGGGGTCTCTGGAAACACCATATATTTT
v_call: TRBV30; j_call: TRBJ2-1; d_call: NA; clone_size: NA; cdr3_aa: CAWSFRLRYDEQFF; cdr3_nt: TGTGCCTGGAGTTTCAGGTTACGGTATGATGAGCAGTTCTTC
v_call: TRBV2; j_call: TRBJ2-3; d_call: TRBD2; clone_size: NA; cdr3_aa: CASSAGVAGGTDTQYF; cdr3_nt: TGTGCCAGCAGTGCGGGAGTCGCGGGAGGAACAGATACGCAGTATTTT
v_call: TRBV10-3; j_call: TRBJ1-1; d_call: NA; clone_size: NA; cdr3_aa: CAINRDGDTEAFF; cdr3_nt: TGTGCCATCAACCGGGACGGGGACACTGAAGCTTTCTTT
v_call: TRBV5-1; j_call: TRBJ1-4; d_call: NA; clone_size: NA; cdr3_aa: CASSVIGTFNEKLFF; cdr3_nt: TGCGCCAGCAGCGTGATCGGGACTTTTAATGAAAAACTGTTTTTT
v_call: TRBV28; j_call: TRBJ2-7; d_call: TRBD2; clone_size: NA; cdr3_aa: CASSGEAGNSYEQYF; cdr3_nt: TGTGCCAGCAGTGGAGAAGCGGGGAACTCCTACGAGCAGTACTTC
v_call: TRBV5-1; j_call: TRBJ2-3; d_call: NA; clone_size: NA; cdr3_aa: CASSLQPLGSTDTQYF; cdr3_nt: TGCGCCAGCAGCTTGCAACCCCTAGGTAGCACAGATACGCAGTATTTT
v_call: TRBV5-4; j_call: TRBJ1-1; d_call: NA; clone_size: NA; cdr3_aa: CASSGTGTGNTEAFF; cdr3_nt: TGTGCCAGCAGCGGCACCGGGACGGGGAACACTGAAGCTTTCTTT
v_call: TRBV5-1; j_call: TRBJ2-7; d_call: TRBD2; clone_size: NA; cdr3_aa: CASSSAGLAEQYF; cdr3_nt: TGCGCCAGCAGCTCCGCCGGACTAGCAGAGCAGTACTTC
v_call: TRBV6-1; j_call: TRBJ2-7; d_call: NA; clone_size: NA; cdr3_aa: CASSEWGQYEQYF; cdr3_nt: TGTGCCAGCAGTGAATGGGGGCAATACGAGCAGTACTTC
v_call: TRBV7-2; j_call: TRBJ2-5; d_call: NA; clone_size: once; cdr3_aa: CASSVNSAQETQYF; cdr3_nt: TGTGCCAGCAGCGTAAATAGCGCCCAAGAGACCCAGTACTTC
v_call: TRBV7-9; j_call: TRBJ2-5; d_call: NA; clone_size: NA; cdr3_aa: CASTTLQETQYF; cdr3_nt: TGTGCCAGCACCACACTACAGGAGACCCAGTACTTC
v_call: TRBV6-1; j_call: TRBJ1-5; d_call: NA; clone_size: NA; cdr3_aa: CASSEGFRGSNQPQHF; cdr3_nt: TGTGCCAGCAGTGAAGGGTTCAGGGGTTCGAATCAGCCCCAGCATTTT
v_call: TRBV7-6; j_call: TRBJ2-7; d_call: TRBD1; clone_size: once; cdr3_aa: CASSLALTGSYEQYF; cdr3_nt: TGTGCCAGCAGCTTAGCGTTGACAGGGTCCTACGAGCAGTACTTC
v_call: TRBV18; j_call: TRBJ1-1; d_call: NA; clone_size: NA; cdr3_aa: CASSPSADSPEAFF; cdr3_nt: TGTGCCAGCTCACCATCCGCGGACAGCCCTGAAGCTTTCTTT
v_call: TRBV28; j_call: TRBJ1-1; d_call: NA; clone_size: NA; cdr3_aa: CASSPGTRIGTEAFF; cdr3_nt: TGTGCCAGCAGTCCCGGGACGAGGATTGGCACTGAAGCTTTCTTT
v_call: TRBV28; j_call: TRBJ2-7; d_call: NA; clone_size: NA; cdr3_aa: CASRVQVPSYEQYF; cdr3_nt: TGTGCCAGCAGGGTACAGGTTCCTTCCTACGAGCAGTACTTC
v_call: TRBV2; j_call: TRBJ1-6; d_call: NA; clone_size: NA; cdr3_aa: CASSQTDSPLHF; cdr3_nt: TGTGCCAGCAGTCAGACAGATTCACCCCTCCACTTT
v_call: TRBV18; j_call: TRBJ2-7; d_call: NA; clone_size: once; cdr3_aa: CASSPPGLYEQYF; cdr3_nt: TGTGCCAGCTCACCACCGGGCCTCTACGAGCAGTACTTC
v_call: TRBV27; j_call: TRBJ2-2; d_call: TRBD2; clone_size: NA; cdr3_aa: CASTNGLARNTGELFF; cdr3_nt: TGTGCCAGCACCAACGGACTAGCGAGGAACACCGGGGAGCTGTTTTTT
v_call: TRBV4-3; j_call: TRBJ2-5; d_call: NA; clone_size: NA; cdr3_aa: CASSQGRGETQYF; cdr3_nt: TGCGCCAGCAGCCAAGGAAGGGGGGAGACCCAGTACTTC
v_call: TRBV14; j_call: TRBJ2-2; d_call: NA; clone_size: NA; cdr3_aa: CASSPFTNTGELFF; cdr3_nt: TGTGCCAGCAGCCCATTTACGAACACCGGGGAGCTGTTTTTT
v_call: TRBV7-2; j_call: TRBJ2-3; d_call: TRBD2; clone_size: NA; cdr3_aa: CASSLIGGLAGRTDTQYF; cdr3_nt: TGTGCCAGCAGCTTAATAGGGGGACTAGCGGGACGCACAGATACGCAGTATTTT
v_call: TRBV10-3; j_call: TRBJ1-2; d_call: TRBD1; clone_size: NA; cdr3_aa: CAIKGQGTYGYTF; cdr3_nt: TGTGCCATCAAAGGACAGGGAACCTATGGCTACACCTTC
v_call: TRBV2; j_call: TRBJ2-7; d_call: TRBD1; clone_size: NA; cdr3_aa: CASRPGTGNYEQYF; cdr3_nt: TGTGCCAGCAGACCCGGGACAGGGAATTACGAGCAGTACTTC
v_call: TRBV10-3; j_call: TRBJ1-6; d_call: NA; clone_size: once; cdr3_aa: CAISDSERNSPLHF; cdr3_nt: TGTGCCATCAGTGACTCCGAAAGGAATTCACCCCTCCACTTT
v_call: TRBV11-2; j_call: TRBJ2-3; d_call: NA; clone_size: NA; cdr3_aa: CASSLSASLSTDTQYF; cdr3_nt: TGTGCCAGCAGCTTATCTGCTAGCTTAAGCACAGATACGCAGTATTTT
v_call: TRBV25-1; j_call: TRBJ2-5; d_call: NA; clone_size: NA; cdr3_aa: CASSESRLSQETQYF; cdr3_nt: TGTGCCAGCAGTGAATCTCGGTTATCCCAAGAGACCCAGTACTTC
v_call: TRBV4-1; j_call: TRBJ2-7; d_call: TRBD1; clone_size: NA; cdr3_aa: CASSQRQGSYEQYF; cdr3_nt: TGCGCCAGCAGCCAAAGACAGGGGTCCTACGAGCAGTACTTC
v_call: TRBV5-1; j_call: TRBJ2-1; d_call: TRBD2; clone_size: NA; cdr3_aa: CASSLADGRVSSYNEQFF; cdr3_nt: TGCGCCAGCAGCTTGGCCGACGGGAGGGTAAGCTCCTACAATGAGCAGTTCTTC